The sequence of this T cell receptor (beta chain) was determined in a study of identifying expanded T cells in peripheral blood (dated by TCRdb to the late 2010s). As for the study more broadly: Technical replicates were generated by sequencing separate aliquots of the same genomic DNA pool, and four replicates were compared pairwise.

No immune events, such as infections, were documented for the healthy donors during the collection period. Healthy-donor blood repertoires served as a training cohort to calibrate time-dependent variance in a beta-binomial model of T-cell clone differential abundance. The training cohort was composed of around ten healthy donors, 3 female and 7 male. Donor ages ranged from roughly 25 to 65 years, with an average of roughly 47 years. Whole blood was collected from each healthy donor at three time points spaced roughly two weeks apart and obtained from a commercial supplier. Genomic DNA was extracted from unsorted whole blood for immunosequencing. The immunoSEQ Assay, which uses bias-controlled multiplex PCR amplification of genomic DNA, was used to profile TCRbeta CDR3 regions. Processing in the source paper ran as follows. The absolute abundance of each unique TCRbeta CDR3 region was quantified after sequences were collapsed and filtered. Differential abundance was tested with a binomial (Fisher-equivalent) model and with a beta-binomial model adding time-dependent variance fitted from healthy donors. Clones with fewer than 5 combined templates were removed, and a clone was called differentially abundant if the clone's Benjamini-Hochberg FDR was below 0.01. Beta-binomial variance was modeled as a function of total template count across the two samples using the form v = (b*log(k)+a)^2. Not all clones reach the TCRdb copy of this immuneACCESS table, which keeps in-frame sequences only. Checked studies attribute under half of the gap to unresolved V genes and leave the rest unexplained. The DNA was the basis for D and trimming; V, J and clone size are from that table. This sample lists some 97,000 clones; 80% to 90% were detected once. The ten largest clones add up to just over 5.5% of the sample.

Study-wide findings and limitations: The authors expected that over much longer intervals, such as months to years, biological variance in healthy repertoires might increase even further. Both the number of clones called differentially abundant and the false-positive rate were significantly reduced by the beta-binomial model across all healthy-donor time intervals. The binomial model flagged about 1.1 differentially abundant clones between technical replicates but 15 to 17 over approximately 2 weeks and roughly 19 over roughly 4 weeks. For all healthy donors, the variance in clone template counts between roughly 2-week samples rose significantly as total template count increased.

The germline ends are 12 bases apart after V is trimmed by 3 bases and J by 6 bases. The germline V gene gives CDR1 as MNHNS and CDR2 as SASEGT. The CDR3 runs 14 amino acids, cysteine and phenylalanine included. The sequence is cut down to CDR3 DNA, 42 bases in frame from base 1. Concerning this clone: The clone's antigen remains unknown. No base-level quality is on record; no much larger clone is a single base apart.

Sequencing was carried out using blood. This clonotype originated in a person aged 18-70 years in good health. This chain is built from TRBV6-1 and TRBJ2-1; the D segment cannot be called with confidence. The DNA is as follows: TGTGCCAGCAGTGATGGGCAGCCGGGCAATGAGCAGTTCTTC. It is translated as CASSDGQPGNEQFF.